The rows below give T cell receptor beta chains drawn from one sample of a study of cytomegalovirus exposure and HLA in healthy donors. Assay: immunoSEQ multiplex PCR; the TCRdb copy retains only in-frame clones and omits some. The table has about 99,000 clones, around 80% seen once. Sequences were obtained from PBMCs. The receptors were sampled from a woman in her forties in good health and CMV-seronegative. Each CDR3 is given with its conserved first and last residue. A D gene is named only where the DNA matches it firmly. Only some rows state a clone size, as once, few, many or a class for expanded clones.

V	D	J	size	DNA	CDR3
TRBV5-6	TRBD1	TRBJ1-2	NA	TGTGCCAGCAGCTCGGGACAGACCACAGCCTATGGCTACACCTTC	CASSSGQTTAYGYTF
TRBV2	TRBD1	TRBJ1-5	NA	TGTGCCAGCAGTGATAGGACAGGGCGCAATCAGCCCCAGCATTTT	CASSDRTGRNQPQHF
TRBV2	NA	TRBJ2-7	NA	TGTGCCAGCAGGGGTGGGCCCTACGAGCAGTACTTC	CASRGGPYEQYF
TRBV11-1	TRBD1	TRBJ2-7	NA	TGTGCCAGCAGCCCACAGCGCACAGGGGCCTACGAGCAGTACTTC	CASSPQRTGAYEQYF
TRBV4-3	NA	TRBJ1-3	NA	TGCGCCAGCAGCCAAGAAGAGGGCGGCGGAAACACCATATATTTT	CASSQEEGGGNTIYF
TRBV7-3	NA	TRBJ2-5	NA	TGTGCCAGCAGCCAGACAGACTCGGGCGAGACCCAGTACTTC	CASSQTDSGETQYF
TRBV7-2	TRBD1	TRBJ2-3	NA	TGTGCCAGCAGCTTGGTCCCAGGGACAGGGAACACAGATACGCAGTATTTT	CASSLVPGTGNTDTQYF
TRBV5-1	NA	TRBJ1-2	NA	TGCGCCAGCAGCCTAGACAGTTACTATGGCTACACCTTC	CASSLDSYYGYTF
TRBV4-3	TRBD2	TRBJ2-7	NA	TGCGCCAGCAGCCAAGAAACTAGCGGTTCGGGTGAGCAGTACTTC	CASSQETSGSGEQYF
TRBV27	TRBD1	TRBJ1-2	NA	TGTGCCAGCAAACGGACAGGGCCAGACTATGGCTACACCTTC	CASKRTGPDYGYTF
TRBV7-9	NA	TRBJ2-3	NA	TGTGCCAGCAGCCTCCGCGGCGGAACCACAGATACGCAGTATTTT	CASSLRGGTTDTQYF
TRBV29-1	NA	TRBJ2-7	NA	TGCAGCGCAAGTATTCGGTCCTACGAGCAGTACTTC	CSASIRSYEQYF
TRBV19	NA	TRBJ2-1	NA	TGTGCCAGTAGTATGACAGGGAGGCCGGAGTTCTTC	CASSMTGRPEFF
TRBV6-5	TRBD1	TRBJ2-5	NA	TGTGCCAGCAGTTACTCTAACAGGGGCCTAGGGGAGACCCAGTACTTC	CASSYSNRGLGETQYF
TRBV6-5	TRBD2	TRBJ2-1	NA	TGTGCCAGCAGAGAGACTAGCGGACTATCGAATGAGCAGTTCTTC	CASRETSGLSNEQFF
TRBV7-9	TRBD2	TRBJ2-1	NA	TGTGCCAGCAGCTCAGTACTAGCGGGAGTATGGAATGAGCAGTTCTTC	CASSSVLAGVWNEQFF
TRBV18	TRBD2	TRBJ2-7	NA	TGTGCCAGCTCTCCTAGGACTAGCGGGAGCGGCGAGCAGTACTTC	CASSPRTSGSGEQYF
TRBV7-3	NA	TRBJ2-1	NA	TGTGCCAGCAGCTTAACTCCGACTAGAGAGCAGTTCTTC	CASSLTPTREQFF
TRBV25-1	TRBD1	TRBJ2-7	NA	TGTGCCAGCAGTCAGGACAGGGGCGAGCAGTACTTC	CASSQDRGEQYF
TRBV5-4	TRBD1	TRBJ1-4	NA	TGTGCCAGCAGCTCGCCGAGACAGGGAACACCTGAAAAACTGTTTTTT	CASSSPRQGTPEKLFF
TRBV15	NA	TRBJ1-1	NA	TGTGCCACCTCCCAGGGCACGAACACTGAAGCTTTCTTT	CATSQGTNTEAFF
TRBV30	NA	TRBJ1-1	NA	TGTGCCTGGAGTGTCCGGGAGGAAGCTTTCTTT	CAWSVREEAFF
TRBV15	NA	TRBJ1-1	NA	TGTGCCACCAGCAGAGACCCAGAAGGACTAGGGACTGAAGCTTTCTTT	CATSRDPEGLGTEAFF
TRBV28	NA	TRBJ2-1	NA	NA	CASSLVGSGSPVF
TRBV7-2	TRBD1	TRBJ1-4	NA	TGTGCCAGCAGCGAACCAGGGGGCTGGGAAAAACTGTTTTTT	CASSEPGGWEKLFF
TRBV28	TRBD1	TRBJ1-2	NA	TGTGCCAGCAGTTCGGGGGACAGGGGGCCCGTATCCTTC	CASSSGDRGPVSF
TRBV10-1	NA	TRBJ1-5	NA	TGCGCCAGCAGTGATTGTACCGGTAATCAGCCCCAGCATTTT	CASSDCTGNQPQHF
TRBV9	TRBD1	TRBJ2-7	NA	TGTGCCAGCAGCGTAGGGACAGGGGTGGACGAGCAGTACTTC	CASSVGTGVDEQYF
TRBV7-9	NA	TRBJ2-2	NA	TGTGCCAGCAGCCTCCCTGCCGGGGAGCTGTTTTTT	CASSLPAGELFF
TRBV27	TRBD1	TRBJ1-2	few	TGTGCCAGCAGTAGACAGGGGCCTCTCTATGGCTACACCTTC	CASSRQGPLYGYTF
TRBV5-5	TRBD1	TRBJ2-7	NA	TGTGCCAGCAGCGCCGGACAGGCGTCCTACGAGCAGTACTTC	CASSAGQASYEQYF
TRBV9	NA	TRBJ1-3	few	TGTGCCAGCAGCGTAGGGGGGAGGAACTCTGGAAACACCATATATTTT	CASSVGGRNSGNTIYF
TRBV9	TRBD2	TRBJ2-1	NA	TGTGCCAGCAGCCCCCAAGCGGGAGGGTCCAATGAGCAGTTCTTC	CASSPQAGGSNEQFF
TRBV11-2	NA	TRBJ2-4	NA	TGTGCCAGCAGCTCACGGGACATTCAGTACTTC	CASSSRDIQYF
TRBV7-9	TRBD1	TRBJ2-7	NA	TGTGCCAGCACCAACAGGGGGCGCAAATCGTACGAGCAGTACTTC	CASTNRGRKSYEQYF
TRBV7-6	NA	TRBJ2-5	NA	TGTGCCAGCAGCTTAGGTCCGCTGGGGGGAGAGACCCAGTACTTC	CASSLGPLGGETQYF
TRBV5-4	NA	TRBJ1-6	NA	TGTGCCAGCAGCTCGACAGGATATAATTCACCCCTCCACTTT	CASSSTGYNSPLHF
TRBV6-5	TRBD1	TRBJ1-4	NA	TGTGCCAGCGGAAGGGACAGGCTGTTTTTT	CASGRDRLFF
TRBV7-9	NA	TRBJ2-7	NA	TGTGCCAGCAGCTCTCGGGACACCTTCTCCTACGAGCAGTACTTC	CASSSRDTFSYEQYF
TRBV9	NA	TRBJ2-7	NA	TGTGCCAGCAGCGTAGGAGCGGGACAAACCTACGAGCAGTACTTC	CASSVGAGQTYEQYF
TRBV6-1	NA	TRBJ1-3	few	TGTGCCAGCAGTCGGGGTCCAAGCTCTGGAAACACCATATATTTT	CASSRGPSSGNTIYF
TRBV9	NA	TRBJ1-1	NA	TGTGCCAGCAGCGGTGGTGACAGGAAGGAAGCTTTCTTT	CASSGGDRKEAFF
TRBV7-9	TRBD1	TRBJ1-5	few	TGTGCCAGCAGCAAACAGGGGGCCCTCAATCAGCCCCAGCATTTT	CASSKQGALNQPQHF
TRBV9	TRBD2	TRBJ2-5	NA	TGTGCCAGCAGCGTAGCGGCGGGAGGGCCAGGCGAGACCCAGTACTTC	CASSVAAGGPGETQYF
TRBV5-1	TRBD1	TRBJ1-1	NA	TGCGCCAGCAGAACTGACAGGGATCTCATGAACACTGAAGCTTTCTTT	CASRTDRDLMNTEAFF
TRBV11-2	NA	TRBJ2-5	NA	TGTGCCAGCAGCTTAGTAGGACTACAGTGGGAGACCCAGTACTTC	CASSLVGLQWETQYF
TRBV28	TRBD1	TRBJ1-2	NA	TGTGCCAGCAGTTTCCGGGACAGATATGGCTACACCTTC	CASSFRDRYGYTF
TRBV5-5	TRBD1	TRBJ2-7	NA	TGTGCCAGCAGCCCGGGACAGGGGAGCTACGAGCAGTACTTC	CASSPGQGSYEQYF
TRBV28	TRBD1	TRBJ1-1	NA	TGTGCCAGCAGTTTAATAGGACAGGTGAACACTGAAGCTTTCTTT	CASSLIGQVNTEAFF
TRBV11-3	NA	TRBJ1-1	NA	TGTGCCAGCAGCTCGGGGGGCGTGAACACTGAAGCTTTCTTT	CASSSGGVNTEAFF
TRBV5-8	NA	TRBJ2-7	NA	TGTGCCAGCAGCTTCGGCGGTCTTTACTACGAGCAGTACTTC	CASSFGGLYYEQYF
TRBV6-6	NA	TRBJ2-3	NA	TGTGCCAGCAGTGCCATCAGCGCATTCCGGGCAGATACGCAGTATTTT	CASSAISAFRADTQYF
TRBV5-1	TRBD2	TRBJ2-2	NA	TGCGCCAGCACTACGCCGGGACTAGCGGGAGCCGGGGAGCTGTTTTTT	CASTTPGLAGAGELFF
TRBV7-8	TRBD1	TRBJ2-1	NA	TGTGCCAGCACTAACGGACAGGTTGAGCAGTTCTTC	CASTNGQVEQFF